A selection of T cell receptor beta chains follows, all from one sample in a study of cytomegalovirus exposure and HLA in healthy donors. Sequencing used immunoSEQ multiplex PCR; TCRdb keeps in-frame clones, though not all of them. The sample has roughly 120,000 clones, roughly 78% seen once; the top ten hold roughly 2.4%. The sequencing input was PBMCs. The receptor set was obtained from a young man in good health and CMV-seronegative. The CDR3 runs from the conserved cysteine through the conserved F or W. A D gene is named only where the DNA matches it firmly. Rows may omit the clone size; those that give it use once, few, many or a size class.

J,D,V,size,DNA,CDR3
TRBJ2-7,TRBD1,TRBV18,NA,TGTGCCAGCTCACCAACGACAGGGGGATACGAGCAGTACTTC,CASSPTTGGYEQYF
TRBJ2-1,TRBD2,TRBV23-1,NA,TGCGCCAGCAGTCAACAAACTAGCGAGAGGGACAATGAGCAGTTCTTC,CASSQQTSERDNEQFF
TRBJ2-6,TRBD1,TRBV5-1,NA,TGCGCCAGCAGCTTGGGCCGGGACAGGGGGTCTGGGGCCAACGTCCTGACTTTC,CASSLGRDRGSGANVLTF
TRBJ2-1,TRBD2,TRBV4-1,NA,TGCGCCAGCAGCCATACATTGGTGACTAGCGGGTACAATGAGCAGTTCTTC,CASSHTLVTSGYNEQFF
TRBJ1-6,NA,TRBV6-6,NA,TGTGCCAGCAGTTACGAGATCTCCTATAATTCACCCCTCCACTTT,CASSYEISYNSPLHF
TRBJ2-3,NA,TRBV12-5,NA,TGTGCTAGTGGGGAAAGTGGACAGTACACAGATACGCAGTATTTT,CASGESGQYTDTQYF
TRBJ2-6,NA,TRBV7-2,NA,TGTGCCAGCAGCTTAGCCTGGGCCAACGTCCTGACTTTC,CASSLAWANVLTF
TRBJ2-2,NA,TRBV7-9,NA,TGTGCCAGCAGCAGGGCAGCGGTGAACACCGGGGAGCTGTTTTTT,CASSRAAVNTGELFF
TRBJ1-2,NA,TRBV4-1,NA,TGCGCCAGCAGCCAAGGGTTCTCGGGGGGTGGCTATGGCTACACCTTC,CASSQGFSGGGYGYTF
TRBJ2-7,NA,TRBV6-5,NA,TGTGCCAGCAGCTTACAGGGAGCCCTCTACGAGCAGTACTTC,CASSLQGALYEQYF
TRBJ1-5,NA,TRBV30,NA,TGTGCCTGGAGTGTAGCGGGGGAGCAGCCCCAGCATTTT,CAWSVAGEQPQHF
TRBJ2-6,NA,TRBV6-5,once,TGTGCCAGCACGCAGGGGCTCGGGGCCAACGTCCTGACTTTC,CASTQGLGANVLTF
TRBJ1-2,NA,TRBV11-2,NA,TGTGCCAGCTCCTTAGTGGACAAGCAGTATGGCTACACCTTC,CASSLVDKQYGYTF
TRBJ1-5,TRBD1,TRBV19,NA,TGTGCCAGTAGCTCATTACAGGGGAGCAATCAGCCCCAGCATTTT,CASSSLQGSNQPQHF
TRBJ2-7,TRBD2,TRBV5-4,few,TGTGCCAGCAGCCAGGAGGCGGGACTAGCGGGAGTCGAGCAGTACTTC,CASSQEAGLAGVEQYF
TRBJ1-1,TRBD1,TRBV10-2,few,TGCGCCAGCAGTGAGTCGATAGCCAGGGGGCTGTACACTGAAGCTTTCTTT,CASSESIARGLYTEAFF
TRBJ1-2,NA,TRBV27,NA,TGTGCCAGCAGCTTCTTACAGGGTAACTATGGCTACACCTTC,CASSFLQGNYGYTF
TRBJ2-2,TRBD2,TRBV9,NA,TGTGCCAGCAGCGTAGAAAGGCTAGCGGGAGGTCCCGGGGAGCTGTTTTTT,CASSVERLAGGPGELFF
TRBJ1-4,TRBD1,TRBV5-1,NA,TGCGCCAGCAGCACCAATGGACAGGGGTCGAATGAAAAACTGTTTTTT,CASSTNGQGSNEKLFF
TRBJ1-1,TRBD1,TRBV5-5,NA,TGTGCCAGCAGCTGGAGGGGGCCTCCATTGAACACTGAAGCTTTCTTT,CASSWRGPPLNTEAFF
TRBJ1-5,TRBD1,TRBV6-1,NA,TGTGCCAGCAGTGGTGCGACAGGGGGTATGCAGCCCCAGAATTTT,CASSGATGGMQPQNF
TRBJ1-1,TRBD1,TRBV5-1,NA,TGCGCCAGCAGCGGCATCCCGGGACAGGAAGCTTTCTTT,CASSGIPGQEAFF
TRBJ1-2,NA,TRBV15,NA,TGTGCCACCAGCAGAGATCTACTAACCGGTGGCTACACCTTC,CATSRDLLTGGYTF
TRBJ2-1,TRBD2,TRBV15,NA,TGTGCCACCAGCGTCGGACTAGCGGCTCCTCACAATGAGCAGTTCTTC,CATSVGLAAPHNEQFF
TRBJ1-2,NA,TRBV29-1,NA,TGCAGCGTTGAAGACGCCGGGGGACGGCAAATCTATGGCTACCCCTTC,CSVEDAGGRQIYGYPF
TRBJ2-3,TRBD1,TRBV11-2,NA,TGTGCCAGCAGCTTTTGGGACAGTAGCACAGATACGCAGTATTTT,CASSFWDSSTDTQYF
TRBJ1-3,NA,TRBV19,NA,TGTGCCAGTAGTACGGGCTCTGGAAACACCATATATTTT,CASSTGSGNTIYF
TRBJ1-1,NA,TRBV28,NA,TGTGCCAGCGTCGAGGTCCAAAACGGGGGAGCTTTCTTT,CASVEVQNGGAFF
TRBJ2-1,NA,TRBV19,NA,TGTGCCAGTAGTAGGCGGACACCGAACAATGAGCAGTTCTTC,CASSRRTPNNEQFF
TRBJ2-1,TRBD2,TRBV2,once,TGTGCCAGCCGGACTAGCGCGTACAATGAGCAGTTCTTC,CASRTSAYNEQFF
TRBJ2-7,TRBD2,TRBV19,NA,TGTGCCAGTAGTTCGCCGGGACTAGCGGGCCATTACGAGCAGTACTTC,CASSSPGLAGHYEQYF
TRBJ2-1,TRBD1,TRBV5-5,few,TGTGCCAGCGAGGGACAGTCCTACAATGAGCAGTTCTTC,CASEGQSYNEQFF
TRBJ1-4,NA,TRBV7-9,few,TGTGCCAGCAGCCTACCGACAGTCGCGACTAATGAAAAACTGTTTTTT,CASSLPTVATNEKLFF
TRBJ2-7,NA,TRBV5-8,NA,TGTGCCAGCAGCCGCGATCAGACTTACGAGCAGTACTTC,CASSRDQTYEQYF
TRBJ1-1,NA,TRBV6-4,few,TGTGCCAGCAGCCGAGGCCCCCAGGGCATGAACACTGAAGCTTTCTTT,CASSRGPQGMNTEAFF
TRBJ1-1,TRBD1,TRBV25-1,NA,TGTGCCAGCAGTCCCGGGACAGGGGGAGGGACTGAAGCTTTCTTT,CASSPGTGGGTEAFF
TRBJ1-2,TRBD1,TRBV18,NA,TGTGCCAGCTCACTATCGAACCGTGGACAGGGGTATGGCTACACCTTC,CASSLSNRGQGYGYTF
TRBJ1-1,NA,TRBV7-2,NA,TGTGCCAGCAGCTCCAGGACAGCTAACACTGAAGCTTTCTTT,CASSSRTANTEAFF
TRBJ1-1,NA,TRBV30,NA,TGTGCCTGGAGTTCAGGGTGTGAAGCTTTCTTT,CAWSSGCEAFF
TRBJ1-1,NA,TRBV13,NA,TGTGCCAGCAACCCCAGGACAGTGAACACTGAAGCTTTCTTT,CASNPRTVNTEAFF
TRBJ1-4,NA,TRBV19,NA,TGTGCCAGTAGTATGCTGGCCGAGGCCACCGGACTGTTTTTT,CASSMLAEATGLFF
TRBJ2-3,TRBD1,TRBV28,NA,TGTGCCAGCAGCCGCCCCCAGGGGGCTAGGCCAGATACGCAGTATTTT,CASSRPQGARPDTQYF
TRBJ1-2,NA,TRBV28,NA,TGTGCCAGCAGTTTATCCCACGGAGCAGGGAACTATGGCTACACCTTC,CASSLSHGAGNYGYTF
TRBJ2-1,NA,TRBV25-1,NA,TGTGCCAGCAGTGAACTTGGCAGATTTAATGAGCAGTTCTTC,CASSELGRFNEQFF
TRBJ2-6,TRBD1,TRBV18,NA,TGTGCCAGCTCACCACGCGGACAGGGGGCCTCTGGGGCCAACGTCCTGACTTTC,CASSPRGQGASGANVLTF
TRBJ2-5,NA,TRBV28,NA,TGTGCCAGCAGTCCTTTCCTCTCGACAGACCAAGAGACCCAGTACTTC,CASSPFLSTDQETQYF
TRBJ2-7,TRBD1,TRBV7-8,NA,TGTGCCAGCAGCCATCGACAGGGGGCTCGGTACGAGCAGTACTTC,CASSHRQGARYEQYF
TRBJ2-5,NA,TRBV28,NA,TGTGCCAGCAGCATCGCTAGTCGAGAGACCCAGTACTTC,CASSIASRETQYF
TRBJ2-5,NA,TRBV7-9,NA,TGTTCCAGCAGCCAGACAGCGGAGACCCAGTACTTC,CSSSQTAETQYF
TRBJ2-5,TRBD1,TRBV7-2,few,TGTGCCAGCAGCTCCGGACAGGGGAGACGAGAGACCCAGTACTTC,CASSSGQGRRETQYF
TRBJ1-1,NA,TRBV2,few,TGTGCCAGCAGTGAAGGACAGTTGGACACTGAAGCTTTCTTT,CASSEGQLDTEAFF
TRBJ2-1,TRBD2,TRBV9,NA,TGTGCCAGCAGCGAGGGGACTAGCGGACTTAACAATGAGCAGTTCTTC,CASSEGTSGLNNEQFF
TRBJ1-2,NA,TRBV19,few,TGTGCCAGTAGCGGGTTACAAAGCACGAGTGCCTACACCTTC,CASSGLQSTSAYTF
TRBJ2-2,NA,TRBV25-1,NA,TGTGCCAGCAGTGATTACGGGAACACCGGGGAGCTGTTTTTT,CASSDYGNTGELFF
TRBJ1-5,TRBD1,TRBV2,NA,TGTGCCAGCAGCGAGATTAGACAGGGCCATCGCAATCAGCCCCAGCATTTT,CASSEIRQGHRNQPQHF